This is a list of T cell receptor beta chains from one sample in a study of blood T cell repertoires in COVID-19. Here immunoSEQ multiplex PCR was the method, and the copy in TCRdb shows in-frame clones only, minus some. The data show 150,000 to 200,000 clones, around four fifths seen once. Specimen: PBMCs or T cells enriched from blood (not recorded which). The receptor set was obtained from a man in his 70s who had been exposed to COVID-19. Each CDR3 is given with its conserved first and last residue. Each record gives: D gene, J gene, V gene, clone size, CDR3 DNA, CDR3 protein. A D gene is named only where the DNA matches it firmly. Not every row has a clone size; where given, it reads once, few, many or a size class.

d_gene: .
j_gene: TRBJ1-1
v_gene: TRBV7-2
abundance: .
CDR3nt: TGTGCCAGCAGCTTAAGGCAGGGTTGGGTGAATGAAGCTTTCTTT
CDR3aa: CASSLRQGWVNEAFF

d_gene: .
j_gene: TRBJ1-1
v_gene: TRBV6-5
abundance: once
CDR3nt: TGTGCCAGCAGTTCTTACATGAACACTGAAGCTTTCTTT
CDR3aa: CASSSYMNTEAFF

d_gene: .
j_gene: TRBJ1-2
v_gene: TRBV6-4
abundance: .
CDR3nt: TGTGCCAGCAGTTTCAGGGAACAGTGGAACTATGGCTACACCTTC
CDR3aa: CASSFREQWNYGYTF

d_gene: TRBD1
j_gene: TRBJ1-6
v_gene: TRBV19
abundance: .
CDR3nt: TGTGCCAGTAGTCTCTATGGACAGGGAGGATCACCCCTCCACTTT
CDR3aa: CASSLYGQGGSPLHF

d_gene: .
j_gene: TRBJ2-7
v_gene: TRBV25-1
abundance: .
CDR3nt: TGTGCCAGCAGAGGTGGAGGCTCCTACGAGCAGTACTTC
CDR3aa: CASRGGGSYEQYF

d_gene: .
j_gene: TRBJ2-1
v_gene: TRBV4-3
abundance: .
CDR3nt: TGCGCCAGCAGCCAAATAGTGGGGGGTGAGCAGTTCTTC
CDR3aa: CASSQIVGGEQFF

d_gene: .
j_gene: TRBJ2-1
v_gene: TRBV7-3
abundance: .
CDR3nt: TGTGCCAGCGCCCTCGGGGAGGAGCAGTTCTTC
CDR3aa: CASALGEEQFF

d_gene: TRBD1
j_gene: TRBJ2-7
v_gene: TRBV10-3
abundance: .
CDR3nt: TGTGCCACAATGGGACAGGGGTACGAGCAGTACTTC
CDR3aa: CATMGQGYEQYF

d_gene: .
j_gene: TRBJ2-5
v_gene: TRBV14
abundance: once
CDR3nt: TGTGCCAGCAGCTCGGAAACCGGAGGAAAGACCCAGTACTTC
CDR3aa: CASSSETGGKTQYF

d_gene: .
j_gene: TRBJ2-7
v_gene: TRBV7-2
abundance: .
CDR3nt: TGTGCCAGCAGCCCTCAGGACAGTTCCTACGAGCAGTACTTC
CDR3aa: CASSPQDSSYEQYF

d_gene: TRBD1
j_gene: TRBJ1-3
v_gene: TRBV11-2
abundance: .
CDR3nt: TGTGCCAGCAGCGACGGGACAGGCTTAACTGGAAACACCATATATTTT
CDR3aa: CASSDGTGLTGNTIYF

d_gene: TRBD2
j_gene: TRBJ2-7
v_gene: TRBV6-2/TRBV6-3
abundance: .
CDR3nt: TGTGCCAGCAGATACGTTAGCGGGAGGAACGAGCAGTACTTC
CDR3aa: CASRYVSGRNEQYF

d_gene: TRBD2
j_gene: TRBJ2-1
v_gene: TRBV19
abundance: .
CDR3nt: TGTGCCAGTAGCCCGACTAGCGGGAGAGATACTGAGCAGTTCTTC
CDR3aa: CASSPTSGRDTEQFF

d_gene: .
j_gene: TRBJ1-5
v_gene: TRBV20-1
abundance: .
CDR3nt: TGCAGTGCTAGTAATACCGGGAGAAATAACCAGCCCCAGCATTTT
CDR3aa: CSASNTGRNNQPQHF

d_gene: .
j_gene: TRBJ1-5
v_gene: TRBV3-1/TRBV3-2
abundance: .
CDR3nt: TGTGCCAGCAGCCAAGCTGCTGAGCAGCCCCAGCATTTT
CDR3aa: CASSQAAEQPQHF

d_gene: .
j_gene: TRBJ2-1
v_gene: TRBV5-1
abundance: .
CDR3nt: TGCGCCAGCAGCTTGGTAGGAGGGAATAGGGATGAGCAGTTCTTC
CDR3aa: CASSLVGGNRDEQFF

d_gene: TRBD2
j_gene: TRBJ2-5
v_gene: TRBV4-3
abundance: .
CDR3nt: TGCGCCAGCAGCCAAGCCCTTTCTAGAGACGGGAGGTCCCAAGAGACCCAGTACTTC
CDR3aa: CASSQALSRDGRSQETQYF

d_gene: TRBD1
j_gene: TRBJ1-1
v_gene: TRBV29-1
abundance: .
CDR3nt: TGCAGCGTTCGACAGGGGGCCCTTATGTATGAAGCTTTCTTT
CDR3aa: CSVRQGALMYEAFF

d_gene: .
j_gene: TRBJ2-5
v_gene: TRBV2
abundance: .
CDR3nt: TGTGCCAGCAGTGTCACAGGGCGAGGGGAGACCCAGTACTTC
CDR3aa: CASSVTGRGETQYF

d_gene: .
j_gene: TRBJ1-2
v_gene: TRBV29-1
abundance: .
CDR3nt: TGCAGCGTTGAGAAGGGGGTGAGTGGCTACACCTTC
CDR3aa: CSVEKGVSGYTF

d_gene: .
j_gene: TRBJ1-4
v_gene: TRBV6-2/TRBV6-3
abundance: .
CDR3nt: TGTGCCAGCAGTTACTCAGGGACAAATAATGAAAAACTGTTTTTT
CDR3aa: CASSYSGTNNEKLFF

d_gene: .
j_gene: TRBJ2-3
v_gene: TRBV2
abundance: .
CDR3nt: TGTGCCAGCAGATACACAGATACGCAGTATTTT
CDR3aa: CASRYTDTQYF

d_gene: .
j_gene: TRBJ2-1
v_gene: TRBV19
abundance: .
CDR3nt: TGTGCCAGTAGTCCCGGTCCCATTGGTGAGCAGTTCTTC
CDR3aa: CASSPGPIGEQFF

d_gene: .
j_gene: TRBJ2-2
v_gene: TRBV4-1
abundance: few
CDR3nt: TGCGCCAGCAGCCGAATACCGACAGGTTTGAACACCGGGGAGCTGTTTTTT
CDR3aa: CASSRIPTGLNTGELFF

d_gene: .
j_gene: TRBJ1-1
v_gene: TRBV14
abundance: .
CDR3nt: TGTGCCAGCAGCCAATTCGGCACGGGGTTTGACACTGAAGCTTTCTTT
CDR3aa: CASSQFGTGFDTEAFF

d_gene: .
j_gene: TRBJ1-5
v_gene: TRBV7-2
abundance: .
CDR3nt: TGTGCCAGCAGCTTTTCACCCGGTAGCAATCAGCCCCAGCATTTT
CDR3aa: CASSFSPGSNQPQHF

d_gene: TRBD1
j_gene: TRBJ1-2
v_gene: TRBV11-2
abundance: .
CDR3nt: TGTGCCAGCAGCCCGATCGTAAGGGACAGGAGGGCTAGTGACTATGGCTACACCTTC
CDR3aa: CASSPIVRDRRASDYGYTF

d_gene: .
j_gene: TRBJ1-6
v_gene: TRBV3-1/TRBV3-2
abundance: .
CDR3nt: TGTGCCAGCAGCCAAAGGGGGGGTTCACCCCTCCACTTT
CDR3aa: CASSQRGGSPLHF

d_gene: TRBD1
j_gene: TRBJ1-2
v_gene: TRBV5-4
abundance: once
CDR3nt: TGTGCCAGCAGTCCCGGGACAGGGAATGGCTACACCTTC
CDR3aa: CASSPGTGNGYTF

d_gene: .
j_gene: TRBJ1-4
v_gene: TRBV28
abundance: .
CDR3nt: TGTGCCAGCAGCAGGGGAGAAAAACTGTTTTTT
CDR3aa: CASSRGEKLFF

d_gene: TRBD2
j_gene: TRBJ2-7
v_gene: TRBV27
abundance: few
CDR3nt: TGTGCCAGCAGTCAAAGGGCGGGACTAAGGTACGAGCAGTACTTC
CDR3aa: CASSQRAGLRYEQYF

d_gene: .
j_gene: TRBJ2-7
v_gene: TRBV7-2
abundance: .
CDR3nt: TGTGCCAGTTGCTTGGGCGTTGGTACGACCTACGAGCAGTACTTC
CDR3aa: CASCLGVGTTYEQYF

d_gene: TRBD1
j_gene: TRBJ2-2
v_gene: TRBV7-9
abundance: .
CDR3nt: TGTGCCAGCAGCCCCCTCTCCGGGACAGCCCTAGGGGAGCTGTTTTTT
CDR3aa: CASSPLSGTALGELFF

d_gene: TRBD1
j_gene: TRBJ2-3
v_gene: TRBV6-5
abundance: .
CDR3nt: TGTGCCAGCTCTCAGGGGGAAGCTCTCACAGATACGCAGTATTTT
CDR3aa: CASSQGEALTDTQYF

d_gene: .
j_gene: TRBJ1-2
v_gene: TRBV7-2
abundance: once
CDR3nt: TGTGCCAGCAGCTTTCCAGGGTTTGACTATGGCTACACCTTC
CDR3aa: CASSFPGFDYGYTF

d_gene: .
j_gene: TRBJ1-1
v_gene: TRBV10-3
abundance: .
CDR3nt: TGTGCCATCAGTGCCAATCCCGGACAGCAGACTGAAGCTTTCTTT
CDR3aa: CAISANPGQQTEAFF

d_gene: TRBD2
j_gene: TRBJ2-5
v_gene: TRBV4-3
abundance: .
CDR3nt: TGCGCCAGCAGCCAAGATCGGCCGACTAGCGGGGGGCAAGAGACCCAGTACTTC
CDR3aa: CASSQDRPTSGGQETQYF

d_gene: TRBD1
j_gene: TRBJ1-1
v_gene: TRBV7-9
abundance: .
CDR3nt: TGTGCCAGCAGCTCGCGGACAGGTCGGAACACTGAAGCTTTCTTT
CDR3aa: CASSSRTGRNTEAFF

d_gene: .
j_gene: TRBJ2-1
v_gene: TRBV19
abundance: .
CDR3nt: TGTGCCAGTAGTGGGGGGCTAGGAGCGGGGCAAATCCACAGCTCCTACAATGAGCAGTTCTTC
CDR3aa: CASSGGLGAGQIHSSYNEQFF

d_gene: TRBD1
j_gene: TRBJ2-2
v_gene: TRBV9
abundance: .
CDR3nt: TGTGCCAGCAGCGTAGGGGACAGGCACACCGGGGAGCTGTTTTTT
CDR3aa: CASSVGDRHTGELFF

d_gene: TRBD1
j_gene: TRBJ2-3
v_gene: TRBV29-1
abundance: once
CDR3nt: TGCAGCGTTGACTCCGGGACAGGGGCAGATACGCAGTATTTT
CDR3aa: CSVDSGTGADTQYF